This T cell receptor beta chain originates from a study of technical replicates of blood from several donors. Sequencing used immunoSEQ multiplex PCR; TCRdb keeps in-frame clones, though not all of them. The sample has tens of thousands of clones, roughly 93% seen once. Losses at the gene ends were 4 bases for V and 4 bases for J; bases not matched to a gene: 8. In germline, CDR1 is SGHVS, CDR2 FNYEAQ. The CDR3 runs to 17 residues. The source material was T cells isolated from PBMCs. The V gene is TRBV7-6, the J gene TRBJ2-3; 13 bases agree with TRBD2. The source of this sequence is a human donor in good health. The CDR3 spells CASSSGTSGTGADTQYF. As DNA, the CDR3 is TGTGCCAGCAGCTCGGGGACTAGCGGGACGGGCGCAGATACGCAGTATTTT.